This T cell receptor (beta chain) is drawn from a study of T cell repertoires in cytomegalovirus infection. Study-wide background: Signatures in public TCR beta sequences pointed to both CMV infection and matching HLA type. Overall study findings and caveats: There were carriers of CMV plus the relevant HLA, and cumulative public TCR beta family frequency identified them.

This clonotype was seen a few times. Its target is not known. TCRdb reanalysed the reads using MiXCR and keeps one entry per CDR3 protein. The top ten hold about 14% of the sample, which has approximately 990,000 distinct CDR3 sequences, roughly 30% seen once. The length of the CDR3 is 16 residues. Germline CDR1 LNHDA, CDR2 SQIVND (reference sequence). Trimming stripped 4 bases from V and 7 bases from J, with 19 bases between. The starting material was cultured CD8+ T cells from PBMCs, obtained from culture after CMV antigen stimulation. The clonotype was recovered from a human donor in good health (CMV status not recorded). Some clones in this sample may be carry-over from other donors' samples. The chain has TRBV19 and TRBJ2-2; TRBD1 might be the D (5 bases). The CDR3 nucleotides are TGTGCCAGTAGTAACCCAAACCAGGGAAGGTTCGGGGAGCTGTTTTTT. As protein: CASSNPNQGRFGELFF.